The rows below give T cell receptor beta chains drawn from one sample of a study of blood T cells in healthy people across ages. Each CDR3 protein gets one entry after TCRdb re-called the 5' RACE reads with MiXCR. The data show roughly 1.5 million distinct CDR3 sequences, with roughly two fifths seen just once and more than 4% held by the top ten. Sequenced: blood. These receptors all stem from a woman aged 18-29 years in good health. Each CDR3 is given with its conserved first and last residue. The order of the fields is CDR3 DNA, CDR3 protein, J gene, clone size, D gene, V gene. A D gene is named only where the DNA matches it firmly. Clone size appears in some rows only: once, few, many, or a class for an expanded clone.

CDR3nt: TGTGCCAGCAGCCCGAGGGCCCAAAAAGTGAACACTGAAGCTTTCTTT; CDR3aa: CASSPRAQKVNTEAFF; j_gene: TRBJ1-1; abundance: many; d_gene: NA; v_gene: TRBV7-9
CDR3nt: TGTGCCAGCAGTGACTTGGCTAGCGGGGACACAGATACGCAGTATTTT; CDR3aa: CASSDLASGDTDTQYF; j_gene: TRBJ2-3; abundance: few; d_gene: TRBD2; v_gene: TRBV6-4
CDR3nt: TGCGCCAGCAGCCAAGATCCAGCGAGGAGCTCCTACAATGAGCAGTTCTTC; CDR3aa: CASSQDPARSSYNEQFF; j_gene: TRBJ2-1; abundance: NA; d_gene: NA; v_gene: TRBV4-3
CDR3nt: TGTGCCAGCAGTTCACCTATGGGCTACACCTTC; CDR3aa: CASSSPMGYTF; j_gene: TRBJ1-2; abundance: NA; d_gene: NA; v_gene: TRBV28
CDR3nt: TGTGCCAGCAGCCCCGCCCCGTTAAATTCCTACGAGCAGTACTTC; CDR3aa: CASSPAPLNSYEQYF; j_gene: TRBJ2-7; abundance: NA; d_gene: NA; v_gene: TRBV3-1
CDR3nt: TGCAGTGCTGATCGTATTAGCGGAACCACAGATACGCAGTATTTT; CDR3aa: CSADRISGTTDTQYF; j_gene: TRBJ2-3; abundance: few; d_gene: NA; v_gene: TRBV20-1
CDR3nt: TGCGCCAGCAGCCAGGACCAGACTAGCGAAAAACTGTTTTTT; CDR3aa: CASSQDQTSEKLFF; j_gene: TRBJ1-4; abundance: NA; d_gene: NA; v_gene: TRBV4-3
CDR3nt: TGTGCCAGCAGCCGCGGGCCGGGGACTAGCGGATACAATGAGCAGTTCTTC; CDR3aa: CASSRGPGTSGYNEQFF; j_gene: TRBJ2-1; abundance: NA; d_gene: TRBD2; v_gene: TRBV7-3
CDR3nt: TGTGCCAGCGCCAGTACCCGGGGGCAGTACTTC; CDR3aa: CASASTRGQYF; j_gene: TRBJ2-5; abundance: few; d_gene: NA; v_gene: TRBV12-3/TRBV12-4
CDR3nt: TGCGCCAGCAGCCAAACGGGACAAGGAAAGGAGACCCAGTACTTC; CDR3aa: CASSQTGQGKETQYF; j_gene: TRBJ2-5; abundance: once; d_gene: NA; v_gene: TRBV4-1